The clone carrying this TCR beta chain occurred a few times. MiXCR, applied by TCRdb to the 5' RACE reads, yields one record per CDR3 protein. The sample lists 250,000 to 350,000 distinct CDR3 sequences; around 18% were seen once. The source of the sample is a study of CD8 T cells in ankylosing spondylitis. Losses at the gene ends were 3 bases for V and 0 bases for J; bases not matched to a gene: 5. The CDR3 has 15 amino acids. Germline V gives CDR1 SGHDT, CDR2 YYEEEE. The chain links TRBV5-6 to TRBJ1-1; 7 positions agree with TRBD1. Source material: blood, either unsorted or a sorted T cell fraction (not recorded which). This receptor was obtained from a male donor with ankylosing spondylitis or in good health (not recorded which). The chain's CDR3 is CASSSYRGMNTEAFF. DNA for the CDR3: TGTGCCAGCAGCTCGTACAGGGGCATGAACACTGAAGCTTTCTTT.